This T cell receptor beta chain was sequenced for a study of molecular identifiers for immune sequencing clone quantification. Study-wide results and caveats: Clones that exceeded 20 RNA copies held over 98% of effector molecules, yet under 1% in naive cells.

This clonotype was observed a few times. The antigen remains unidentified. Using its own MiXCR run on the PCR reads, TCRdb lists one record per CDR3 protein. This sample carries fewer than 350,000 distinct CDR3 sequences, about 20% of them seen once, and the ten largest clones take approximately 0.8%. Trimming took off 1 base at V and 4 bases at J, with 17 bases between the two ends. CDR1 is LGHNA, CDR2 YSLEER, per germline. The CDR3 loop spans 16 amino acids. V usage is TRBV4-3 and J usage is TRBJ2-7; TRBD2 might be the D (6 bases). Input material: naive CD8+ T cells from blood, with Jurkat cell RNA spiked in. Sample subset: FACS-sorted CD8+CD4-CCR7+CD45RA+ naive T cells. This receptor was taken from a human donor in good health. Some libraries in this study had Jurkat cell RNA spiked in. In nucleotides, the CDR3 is TGCGCCAGCAGCCAAGCGGCGGGACCCTCGGTATACGAGCAGTACTTC. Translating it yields CASSQAAGPSVYEQYF.